This TCR beta chain was profiled in a study of CD8 T cells in ankylosing spondylitis (dated by TCRdb to the late 2010s). Study-level background: The study set out to find disease-linked TCR variants by profiling T cell receptor beta repertoires in ankylosing spondylitis patients and healthy donors. The full study cohort comprised roughly 24 ankylosing spondylitis patients and approximately 100 healthy donors. Samples of peripheral blood were taken, and for ankylosing spondylitis patients, synovial fluid was collected as well. Here is what the overall study found, with its caveats: The disease-linked clones showed a CD8+ phenotype and occurred at relatively low frequencies in peripheral blood. The disease-linked clones were reported as significantly enriched in matched synovial fluid samples from ankylosing spondylitis patients. Some of the motif variants had been reported before in the synovial fluid and blood of reactive arthritis patients, a finding that suggests common disease-initiation mechanisms. Blood from ankylosing spondylitis patients appeared to be characterized by a TCR beta motif made up of several highly homologous amino acid variants.

TCRdb lists the instrument as Illumina HiSeq 2500. Quantitative 5'-RACE with molecular barcodes was used to prepare TCR beta libraries. The source study handled its data this way. A new computational method based on a probabilistic model of VDJ rearrangement was used to identify disease-linked TCR variants. TCRdb reprocessed the public reads (quality trimming at Q25 with fastp, clone calling with MiXCR) and kept in-frame beta chains. Identical CDR3 protein sequences are pooled into one entry, listed with their most common genes and DNA. In this record, the V and J calls reflect TCRdb's handling and not the investigators' own analysis. In this sample the table shows 84,000 or so distinct CDR3 sequences, approximately 30% of which occur a single time. The ten top clones hold 45% to 65% of the sample. This clonotype was counted between two and nine times. It lacks a known antigen. The sample holds no much larger clone one base away, and base qualities are not on file.

The CDR3 numbers 17 residues from cysteine through phenylalanine. Only CDR3 DNA remains: 51 bases, in frame from the first base. V lost 6 bases and J lost 0 bases; the stretch between them is 20 bases long. In the germline V gene, CDR1 corresponds to SQVTM and CDR2 to ANQGSEA. The sequencing input was blood, either unsorted or a sorted T cell fraction (not recorded which). The chain is made from TRBV29-1 and TRBJ2-2; TRBD2 is a possible D gene, resting on 7 matching bases. The TCR originated in a male donor with ankylosing spondylitis or in good health (not recorded which). The DNA sequence is TGCAGCGTCCGGAAGGAATTCGGGGGGCCGAACACCGGGGAGCTGTTTTTT. Translation gives CSVRKEFGGPNTGELFF.